Following are 28 T cell receptor beta chains from one sample sequenced in a study of T cells and Merkel cell carcinoma outcomes. The method was immunoSEQ multiplex PCR; TCRdb's version includes in-frame clones alone and lacks a portion of them. The data hold 5,000 to 8,000 clones, with 90% observed a single time. Sample: tumor tissue from Merkel cell carcinoma. These TCRs come from a human donor with Merkel cell carcinoma.

V is TRBV25-1 and J is TRBJ1-1; 9 bases are shared with TRBD1. CDR3 length: 17 residues. CDR1 is MGHDK and CDR2 is SYGVNS in the germline V gene. Unmatched junction bases numbered 10, after V lost 5 bases and J lost 0 bases. DNA for the CDR3: TGTGCCAGCAGTCCCCTGGGGACAGGGTGGGTGAACACTGAAGCTTTCTTT. This translates into CASSPLGTGWVNTEAFF.

The chain recombines TRBV19 with TRBJ1-5, with D possibly being TRBD1 (5 bases). The germline V gene has CDR1 LNHDA and CDR2 SQIVND (reference sequence). This CDR3 has 14 amino acids. Trimming removed 4 bases from V and 5 bases from J, with 12 bases in between. Here the CDR3 reads CASSSDRSHQPQHF. Here the CDR3 DNA reads TGTGCCAGTAGTAGCGACAGAAGTCATCAGCCCCAGCATTTT.

Written as DNA, the CDR3 is TGCGCCAGCAGCTTGGGTAGGACGATGGCGTCTGAAGCTTTCTTT. This translates into CASSLGRTMASEAFF. This chain joins TRBV5-1 and TRBJ1-1, with D uncertain. The germline CDR1 and CDR2 sequences are SGHRS and YFSETQ. CDR3 size: 15 residues. The V gene lost 0 bases and the J gene lost 6 bases, with 15 bases spanning the gap.

The V and J genes are TRBV29-1 and TRBJ1-4; D is possibly TRBD1 (5 bases). Germline values: CDR1 SQVTM, CDR2 ANQGSEA. V lost 3 bases and J lost 1, with 6 bases in between. CDR3 size: 13 residues. The CDR3 spells CSVDQGTNEKLFF. In nucleotides, the CDR3 is TGCAGCGTTGATCAGGGAACTAATGAAAAACTGTTTTTT.

The gene calls are TRBV5-1 and TRBJ1-1; weak D call: TRBD1 (6 bases). The germline V gene has CDR1 SGHRS and CDR2 YFSETQ. Trimming left V 3 bases short and J 4 bases short, with 13 bases between. The CDR3 runs to 14 residues. The CDR3 region has the DNA TGCGCCAGCAGCTCTAAGACAGGCGCCACTGAAGCTTTCTTT. Protein: CASSSKTGATEAFF. Combining the CDR3 with reference TRBV5-1 and TRBJ1-1 gives the whole variable domain KAGVTQTPRYLIKTRGQQVTLSCSPISGHRSVSWYQQTPGQGLQFLFEYFSETQRNKGNFPGRFSGRQFSNSRSEMNVSTLELGDSALYLCASSSKTGATEAFFGQGTRLTVV.

The chain carries TRBV5-1 and TRBJ2-5; 11 bases are shared with TRBD1. Losses at the gene ends were 3 bases for V and 3 bases for J; bases not matched to a gene: 1. CDR1 and CDR2 from the germline V gene are SGHRS and YFSETQ. The CDR3 has 14 amino acids. The CDR3 protein is CASSWGQGEETQYF. Here the CDR3 DNA reads TGCGCCAGCAGCTGGGGACAGGGGGAAGAGACCCAGTACTTC. Looking up the rest from reference TRBV5-1 and TRBJ2-5 gives the full variable domain: KAGVTQTPRYLIKTRGQQVTLSCSPISGHRSVSWYQQTPGQGLQFLFEYFSETQRNKGNFPGRFSGRQFSNSRSEMNVSTLELGDSALYLCASSWGQGEETQYFGPGTRLLVL.

V gene TRBV2 combines with J gene TRBJ2-2; D unresolved. CDR3 size: 16 residues. The V gene's germline CDR1 is SNHLY and CDR2 FYNNEI. The germline V and J ends were trimmed by 7 bases and 3 bases, with 18 bases remaining between them. The DNA for the CDR3 is TGTGCCAGCACTGATGTGGACGGATCTTACACCGGGGAGCTGTTTTTT. Amino acid sequence: CASTDVDGSYTGELFF. Variable domain in full (rest from reference TRBV2 and TRBJ2-2): EPEVTQTPSHQVTQMGQEVILRCVPISNHLYFYWYRQILGQKVEFLVSFYNNEISEKSEIFDDQFSVERPDGSNFTLKIRSTKLEDSAMYFCASTDVDGSYTGELFFGEGSRLTVL.

The V call is TRBV15, the J call TRBJ2-5, with D perhaps matching TRBD1 (6 bases). Germline V gene data show CDR1 as LNHNV and CDR2 as YYDKDF (reference sequence). Trimming pared 1 base from V and 1 base from J, leaving 7 bases between. The CDR3 covers 14 residues. This CDR3 is CATSRGQAQETQYF. The CDR3 DNA sequence: TGTGCCACCAGCAGAGGACAGGCCCAAGAGACCCAGTACTTC.

V is TRBV7-9 and J is TRBJ2-5; TRBD2 matches at 7 bases. This CDR3 region has 16 residues. Germline V gene lookup returns CDR1 SEHNR and CDR2 FQNEAQ (reference sequence). Trimming cost V 1 base and J 2 bases; bases outside gene matches: 7. As DNA, the CDR3 is TGTGCCAGCAGCTTAGTCTCACTAGCGCTGCAAGAGACCCAGTACTTC. This translates into CASSLVSLALQETQYF.

The chain carries TRBV7-3 and TRBJ1-2; D call uncertain. Germline V gene sequence: CDR1 SGHTA, CDR2 FQGTGA. The length of the CDR3 is 13 residues. V was shortened by 5 bases and J by 2 bases, with 9 bases between the two germline ends. The CDR3 protein is CASSPTGNYGYTF. The CDR3 DNA reads TGTGCCAGCAGCCCGACGGGGAACTATGGCTACACCTTC.

The chain carries TRBV7-9 and TRBJ2-7; perhaps D is TRBD1 or TRBD2 (6 bases each). The length of the CDR3 is 14 residues. V lost 1 base and J lost 6, with 13 bases in between. The germline V gene has CDR1 SEHNR and CDR2 FQNEAQ (reference sequence). The CDR3 DNA sequence: TGTGCCAGCAGCTTAGTCGGGGGCCCGCGCGAGCAGTACTTC. Its protein is CASSLVGGPREQYF. Complete variable domain (other parts from reference TRBV7-9 and TRBJ2-7): DTGVSQNPRHKITKRGQNVTFRCDPISEHNRLYWYRQTLGQGPEFLTYFQNEAQLEKSRLLSDRFSAERPKGSFSTLEIQRTEQGDSAMYLCASSLVGGPREQYFGPGTRLTVT.

The chain uses TRBV7-3 and TRBJ2-1; 8 nucleotides match TRBD2. The trim removed 2 bases at V and 5 bases at J, leaving 5 bases unmatched. CDR1 is SGHTA, CDR2 FQGTGA, per germline. The CDR3 is 15 amino acids. The CDR3 DNA follows: TGTGCCAGCAGCTTACCGGGGGGGGCAAACAATGAGCAGTTCTTC. Residues: CASSLPGGANNEQFF.

CDR3 sequence: CASSFSATNEKLFF. Here the CDR3 DNA reads TGTGCCAGCAGCTTCTCAGCAACTAATGAAAAACTGTTTTTT. J is TRBJ1-4 and V is TRBV11-2; D uncertain. Trimming stripped 3 bases from V and 0 bases from J, with 5 bases between. The CDR3 runs 14 residues. Germline V gives CDR1 SGHAT, CDR2 FQNNGV.

The chain employs TRBV10-3 and TRBJ2-5, with 12 bases lining up with TRBD2. The V gene end was trimmed by 6 bases and the J gene end by 2 bases; junction bases not matched to a gene: 7. The germline gives CDR1 ENHRY, CDR2 SYGVKD. This CDR3 is built from 16 residues. The CDR3 here is CAISPWTSGAQETQYF. CDR3 in DNA: TGTGCCATCAGCCCTTGGACTAGCGGGGCGCAAGAGACCCAGTACTTC.

This chain joins TRBV11-3 and TRBJ1-1; D unresolved. CDR3 length equals 13 residues. V was pared by 5 bases and J by 5 bases, with 12 bases between. Germline CDR1 reads SGHNT; CDR2 reads YENEEA. The CDR3 protein is CASSGDRDTEAFF. The CDR3 DNA reads TGTGCCAGCAGCGGGGATCGGGATACTGAAGCTTTCTTT.

This chain joins TRBV11-2 and TRBJ2-2; maybe TRBD2 (6 bases). CDR1 SGHAT and CDR2 FQNNGV come from the germline V gene. Between the trimmed V and J ends, which lost 6 bases and 1 base, there was a span of 12 bases. The length of the CDR3 is 15 residues. CDR3 nucleotides: TGTGCCAGCAGTTACCCGGGACTGAACACCGGGGAGCTGTTTTTT. Amino acids: CASSYPGLNTGELFF.

V gene TRBV5-5 combines with J gene TRBJ1-4, with D unclear. In germline, CDR1 is SGHKS, CDR2 YYEKEE (reference sequence). Trimming cost V 2 bases and J 0 bases, with 5 bases left between them. This CDR3 contains 14 residues. CDR3 in DNA: TGTGCCAGCAGCTTAGGATCAACTAATGAAAAACTGTTTTTT. Protein sequence: CASSLGSTNEKLFF.

This clone is a singleton in its sample. The chain carries TRBV14 and TRBJ2-2; D perhaps matches TRBD1 (6 bases). The V gene's germline CDR1 is SGHDN and CDR2 FVKESK. V was cut by 1 base and J by 1 base, with 19 bases left in between. CDR3 size: 19 residues. The CDR3 loop is CASSQAWGLRTVNTGELFF. CDR3 DNA: TGTGCCAGCAGCCAAGCATGGGGCCTTAGGACAGTGAACACCGGGGAGCTGTTTTTT.

V is TRBV5-1 and J is TRBJ1-5; D possibly corresponds to TRBD1 (5 bases). The CDR3 runs to 14 residues. V was clipped by 0 bases and J by 4 bases, with 8 bases between them. Germline V gives CDR1 SGHRS, CDR2 YFSETQ. The CDR3 spells CASSLGDGNQPQHF. DNA for the CDR3: TGCGCCAGCAGCTTGGGGGACGGGAATCAGCCCCAGCATTTT.

The chain is built from TRBV5-1 and TRBJ1-3; 7 bases map to TRBD1. CDR1 is SGHRS, CDR2 YFSETQ, per germline. The junction had 5 bases not matched to a gene; V was cut back by 1 base and J by 1 base. The CDR3 is 16 residues long. Here the CDR3 reads CASSLNPGGSGNTIYF. As DNA, the CDR3 is TGCGCCAGCAGCTTGAACCCAGGGGGTTCTGGAAACACCATATATTTT.

The gene calls are TRBV18 and TRBJ1-5; D not certain. The CDR3 sequence is 15 residues long. V dropped 6 bases and J dropped 2 bases, with 14 bases sitting between them. Per the germline V gene, CDR1 is KGHSH and CDR2 is LQKENI. CDR3 DNA sequence: TGTGCCAGCTCCCCGGGTGGGGTCCGCAATCAGCCCCAGCATTTT. Translated, it gives CASSPGGVRNQPQHF.

This chain joins TRBV29-1 and TRBJ2-2, with D hard to call. Per the germline V gene, CDR1 is SQVTM and CDR2 is ANQGSEA. Trimming stripped 0 bases from V and 8 bases from J, with 7 bases between. This CDR3 region has 12 residues. As DNA, the CDR3 is TGCAGCGTTGAAGAACTACCAGGGGAGCTGTTTTTT. Protein sequence: CSVEELPGELFF.

The chain links TRBV29-1 to TRBJ1-6; D unresolved. V lost 2 bases, J lost 10 bases, and 12 bases lay in between. CDR1 is SQVTM and CDR2 is ANQGSEA in the germline V gene. The CDR3 consists of 13 residues. The CDR3 is CSVEPVPGSPLHF. For the CDR3, the DNA is TGCAGCGTTGAACCGGTTCCAGGATCACCCCTCCACTTT.

The chain joins TRBV25-1 to TRBJ1-2; D unclear. V was cut by 6 bases and J by 7 bases, with 21 bases left in between. Per germline, CDR1 MGHDK and CDR2 SYGVNS. The CDR3 sequence is 15 residues long. The CDR3 coding sequence is TGTGCCAGCAGCGAGAACCGTGGCAGAGGCAGTGGCTACACCTTC. This codes for CASSENRGRGSGYTF.

This clone was picked up a small number of times. This sequence joins TRBV14 and TRBJ2-7, with D hard to call. Germline CDR1 and CDR2: SGHDN and FVKESK. CDR3 length equals 12 residues. The germline V and J ends were trimmed by 1 base and 7 bases, with 8 bases remaining between them. The CDR3 DNA reads as TGTGCCAGCAGCCAAGTTACTCAAGAGCAGTACTTC. Its protein is CASSQVTQEQYF.

This chain joins TRBV9 and TRBJ2-3, with unresolved D. Trimming pared 0 bases from V and 3 bases from J, leaving 8 bases between. The CDR3 covers 14 residues. Germline V gene sequence: CDR1 SGDLS, CDR2 YYNGEE. CDR3 residues: CASSVGIITDTQYF. The CDR3 nucleotides are TGTGCCAGCAGCGTAGGAATAATTACAGATACGCAGTATTTT.

This clone was observed once. The chain uses TRBV2 and TRBJ2-2; D gene ambiguous. This CDR3 spans 17 amino acids. CDR1 SNHLY and CDR2 FYNNEI come from the germline V gene. V shed 5 bases and J shed 0 bases, with 16 bases lying between them. The chain's CDR3 is CASSTPKGSANTGELFF. For the CDR3, the DNA is TGTGCCAGCAGTACTCCCAAGGGATCAGCGAACACCGGGGAGCTGTTTTTT.

Concerning this clone: At one boundary the junction diverges from the germline segment, which might be a read error. Other DNA sequences within the sample encode an identical CDR3. The J gene is TRBJ2-1, the V gene TRBV29-1, with D possibly being TRBD2 (7 bases). The CDR3 sequence is 14 residues long. Germline CDR1 SQVTM, CDR2 ANQGSEA. The CDR3 sequence is CSVGRGFLYNEQFF. In DNA form, the CDR3 reads TGTAGCGTTGGGAGGGGGTTCCTATACAATGAGCAGTTCTTC.